These 6 T cell receptor beta chains were all obtained from the same sample, sequenced in a study of T cells in women clearing cervical HPV infection. Some clones are missing from TCRdb's copy, which holds only in-frame ones; the method was immunoSEQ multiplex PCR. The listing contains tens of thousands of clones. Sequences were obtained from blood buffy coat. Receptors were obtained from a woman aged 18 to 75 with a cervical HPV16 infection that either progressed to CIN3+ or cleared (not recorded which).

For this clone: The sequence runs out 3 residues before the end of the CDR3; the remainder is reconstructed from the germline J gene. The rearrangement uses TRBV2 and TRBJ2-3, with TRBD2 matching 11 bases. V shed 7 bases and J 2 bases; nucleotides not matched to a gene: 5. This CDR3 spans 15 amino acids. Germline V gene data show CDR1 as SNHLY and CDR2 as FYNNEI. CDR3 DNA (partial): TGTGCCAGCACCACACTAGCGGGGGACACAGATACG. It yields the protein CASTTLAGDTDT. The whole CDR3 reads CASTTLAGDTDTQYF.

As to this clone: The read ends 3 residues before the CDR3 terminus; that terminus is restored from the germline J gene. The gene calls are TRBV18 and TRBJ1-2; 9 bases are shared with TRBD1. CDR1 KGHSH and CDR2 LQKENI come from the germline V gene. V shed 6 bases and J 3 bases; nucleotides not matched to a gene: 8. CDR3 length: 15 residues. The part of the CDR3 DNA that was read is TGTGCCAGCTCGCCGGGACAGGGATTGGACTATGGC. Protein sequence: CASSPGQGLDYG. The full CDR3 reads CASSPGQGLDYGYTF.

Worth noting for this clone: The read finishes 3 residues shy of the CDR3 end, and the germline J gene is used to complete it. V is TRBV29-1 and J is TRBJ1-1; D is uncertain. Germline loops: CDR1 SQVTM, CDR2 ANQGSEA. This CDR3 comprises 13 residues. Trimming took 1 base from V and 4 from J, leaving 10 bases between them. CDR3 DNA, as far as it was read: TGCAGCGTTGAAGGATTGGCAGGCACTGAA. Translation gives CSVEGLAGTE. From start to end, the CDR3 is CSVEGLAGTEAFF.

For this clone: The read ends 3 residues early relative to the CDR3; the germline J gene fills the gap. The chain couples TRBV11-1 to TRBJ2-3, with 7 positions matching TRBD2. The V gene end was trimmed by 1 base and the J gene end by 2 bases; junction bases not matched to a gene: 3. The CDR3 is made up of 15 amino acids. Germline V CDR1 and CDR2: SGHAT, FQDESV (reference sequence). CDR3 amino acids: CASSLGTRTTDTQYF. The CDR3 DNA, read in part, is TGTGCCAGCAGCTTAGGGACTAGAACCACAGATACG.

For this clone: Sequencing ends 3 residues short of the CDR3 end; the germline J gene provides the rest. The J gene is TRBJ2-5, the V gene TRBV2; D may be TRBD1 (5 bases). Trimming took off 5 bases at V and 4 bases at J, with 8 bases between the two ends. Germline V lookup: CDR1 SNHLY, CDR2 FYNNEI. The CDR3 loop spans 12 amino acids. This CDR3 reads CASSPGSETQYF. The CDR3 DNA, read in part, is TGTGCCAGCAGTCCAGGGTCAGAGACC.

A note on this clone: The read falls 3 residues short of the CDR3 end, and the missing part is taken from the germline J gene. The chain employs TRBV11-3 and TRBJ1-1; D possibly corresponds to TRBD1 (6 bases). This CDR3 spans 15 amino acids. Germline CDR1 is SGHNT and CDR2 is YENEEA. Between the trimmed V and J ends, which lost 2 bases and 4 bases, there was a span of 14 bases. CDR3 sequence reads: CASSLQPGVSTEAFF. CDR3 bases read: TGTGCCAGCAGCTTACAGCCAGGGGTTAGCACTGAA.